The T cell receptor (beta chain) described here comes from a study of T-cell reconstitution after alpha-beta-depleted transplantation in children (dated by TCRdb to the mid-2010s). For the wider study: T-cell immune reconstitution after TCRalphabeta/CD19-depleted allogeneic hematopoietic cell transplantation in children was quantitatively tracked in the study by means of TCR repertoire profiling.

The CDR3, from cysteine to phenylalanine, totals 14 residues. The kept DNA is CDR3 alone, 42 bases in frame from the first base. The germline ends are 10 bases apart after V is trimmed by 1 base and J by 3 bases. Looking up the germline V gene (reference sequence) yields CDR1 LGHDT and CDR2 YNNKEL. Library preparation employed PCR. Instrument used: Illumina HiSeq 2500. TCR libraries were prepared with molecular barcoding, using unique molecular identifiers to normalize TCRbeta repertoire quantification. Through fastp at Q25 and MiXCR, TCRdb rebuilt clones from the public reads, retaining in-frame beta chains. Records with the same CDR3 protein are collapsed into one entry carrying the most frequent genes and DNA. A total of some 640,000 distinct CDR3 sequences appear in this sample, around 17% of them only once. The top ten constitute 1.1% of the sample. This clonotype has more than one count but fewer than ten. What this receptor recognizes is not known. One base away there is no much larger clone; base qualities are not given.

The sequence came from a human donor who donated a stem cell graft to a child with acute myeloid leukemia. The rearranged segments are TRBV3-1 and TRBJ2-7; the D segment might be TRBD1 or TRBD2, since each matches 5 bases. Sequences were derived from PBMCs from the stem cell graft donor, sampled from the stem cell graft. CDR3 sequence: CASSQVGTNYEQYF. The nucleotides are TGTGCCAGCAGCCAAGTGGGGACCAACTACGAGCAGTACTTC.